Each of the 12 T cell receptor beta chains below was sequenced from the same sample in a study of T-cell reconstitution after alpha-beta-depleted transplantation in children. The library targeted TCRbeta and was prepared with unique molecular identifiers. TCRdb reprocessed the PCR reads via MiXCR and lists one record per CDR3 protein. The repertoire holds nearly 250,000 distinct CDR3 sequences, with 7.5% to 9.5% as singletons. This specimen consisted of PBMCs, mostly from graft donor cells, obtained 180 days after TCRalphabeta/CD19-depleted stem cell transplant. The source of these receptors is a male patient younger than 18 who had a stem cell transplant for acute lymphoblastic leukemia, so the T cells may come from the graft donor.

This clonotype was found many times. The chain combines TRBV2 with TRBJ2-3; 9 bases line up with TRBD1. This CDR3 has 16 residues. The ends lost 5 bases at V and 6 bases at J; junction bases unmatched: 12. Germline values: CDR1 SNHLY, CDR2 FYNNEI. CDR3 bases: TGTGCCAGCAGTCCGGGACAGGGCGTCCGCGGGGATACGCAGTATTTT. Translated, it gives CASSPGQGVRGDTQYF. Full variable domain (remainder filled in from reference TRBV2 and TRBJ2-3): EPEVTQTPSHQVTQMGQEVILRCVPISNHLYFYWYRQILGQKVEFLVSFYNNEISEKSEIFDDQFSVERPDGSNFTLKIRSTKLEDSAMYFCASSPGQGVRGDTQYFGPGTRLTVL.

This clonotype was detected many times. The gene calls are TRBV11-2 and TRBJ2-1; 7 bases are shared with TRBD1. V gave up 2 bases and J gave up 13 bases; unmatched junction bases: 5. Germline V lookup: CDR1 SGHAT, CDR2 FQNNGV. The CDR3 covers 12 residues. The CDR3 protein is CASSLPRDRQFF. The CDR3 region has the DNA TGTGCCAGCAGCTTACCCCGGGACAGACAGTTCTTC.

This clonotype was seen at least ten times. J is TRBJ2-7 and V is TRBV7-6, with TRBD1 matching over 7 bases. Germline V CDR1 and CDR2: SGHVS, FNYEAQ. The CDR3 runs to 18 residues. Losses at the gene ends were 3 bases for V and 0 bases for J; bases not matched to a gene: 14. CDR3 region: CASSLGPIGTVSSYEQYF. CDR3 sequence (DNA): TGTGCCAGCAGCTTGGGACCGATCGGGACAGTCAGCTCCTACGAGCAGTACTTC.

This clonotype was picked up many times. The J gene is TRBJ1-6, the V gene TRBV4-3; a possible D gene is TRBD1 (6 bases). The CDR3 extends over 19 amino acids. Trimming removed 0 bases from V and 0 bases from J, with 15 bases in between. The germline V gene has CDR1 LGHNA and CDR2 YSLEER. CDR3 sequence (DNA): TGCGCCAGCAGCCAAGATATAGGAGGGGGGAGCTCCTATAATTCACCCCTCCACTTT. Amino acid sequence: CASSQDIGGGSSYNSPLHF.

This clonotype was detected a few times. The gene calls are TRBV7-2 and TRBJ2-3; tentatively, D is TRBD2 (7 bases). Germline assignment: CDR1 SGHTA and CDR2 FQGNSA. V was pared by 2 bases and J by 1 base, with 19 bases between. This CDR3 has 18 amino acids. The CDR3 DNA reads TGTGCCAGCAGCTTATGGGGGGGCCCAAGGGGGGGCACAGATACGCAGTATTTT. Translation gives CASSLWGGPRGGTDTQYF.

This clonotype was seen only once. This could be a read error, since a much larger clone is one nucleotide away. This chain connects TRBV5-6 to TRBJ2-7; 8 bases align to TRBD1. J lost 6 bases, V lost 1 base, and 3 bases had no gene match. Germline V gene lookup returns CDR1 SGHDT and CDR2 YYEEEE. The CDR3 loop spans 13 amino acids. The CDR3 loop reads CASSLWTGIEQYF. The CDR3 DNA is TGTGCCAGCAGCTTGTGGACAGGGATCGAGCAGTACTTC.

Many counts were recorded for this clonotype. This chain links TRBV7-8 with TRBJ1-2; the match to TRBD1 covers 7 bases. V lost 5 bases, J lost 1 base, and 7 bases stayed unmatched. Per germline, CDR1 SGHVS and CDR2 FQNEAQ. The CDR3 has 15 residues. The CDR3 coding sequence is TGTGCCAGCAGCCAGGACAGGACTCTTAACTATGGCTACACCTTC. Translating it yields CASSQDRTLNYGYTF.

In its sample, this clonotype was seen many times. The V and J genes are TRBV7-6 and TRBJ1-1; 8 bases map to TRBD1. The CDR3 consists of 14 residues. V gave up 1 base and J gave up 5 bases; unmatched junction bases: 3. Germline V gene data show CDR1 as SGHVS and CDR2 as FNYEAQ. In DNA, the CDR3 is TGTGCCAGCAGCTTAGACAGGGGGTGGACTGAAGCTTTCTTT. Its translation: CASSLDRGWTEAFF.

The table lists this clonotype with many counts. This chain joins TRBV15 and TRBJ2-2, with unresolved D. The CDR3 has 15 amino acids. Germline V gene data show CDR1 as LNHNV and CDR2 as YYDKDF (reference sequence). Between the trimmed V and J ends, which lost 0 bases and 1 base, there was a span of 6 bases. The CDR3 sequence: CATSREAVNTGELFF. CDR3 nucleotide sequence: TGTGCCACCAGCAGAGAGGCGGTGAACACCGGGGAGCTGTTTTTT.

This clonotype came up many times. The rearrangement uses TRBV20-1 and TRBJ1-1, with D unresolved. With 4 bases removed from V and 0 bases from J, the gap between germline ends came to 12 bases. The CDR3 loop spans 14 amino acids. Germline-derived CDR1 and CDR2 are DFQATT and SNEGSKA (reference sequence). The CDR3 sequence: CSAIRQPLNTEAFF. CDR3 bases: TGCAGTGCTATTCGGCAGCCTCTGAACACTGAAGCTTTCTTT.

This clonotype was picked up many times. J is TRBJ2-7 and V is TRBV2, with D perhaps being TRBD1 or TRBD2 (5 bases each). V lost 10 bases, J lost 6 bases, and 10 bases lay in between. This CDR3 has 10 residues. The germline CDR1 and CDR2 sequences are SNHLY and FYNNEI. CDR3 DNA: TGTGCCACCGAGGGACCCGAGCAGTACTTC. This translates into CATEGPEQYF.

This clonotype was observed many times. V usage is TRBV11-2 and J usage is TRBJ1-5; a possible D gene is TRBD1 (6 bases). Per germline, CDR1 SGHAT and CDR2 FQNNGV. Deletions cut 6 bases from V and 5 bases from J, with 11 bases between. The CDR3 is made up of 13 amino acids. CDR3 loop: CASSQGSDQPQHF. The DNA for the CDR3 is TGTGCCAGCAGTCAGGGGAGCGATCAGCCCCAGCATTTT. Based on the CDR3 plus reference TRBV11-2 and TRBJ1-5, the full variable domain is EAGVAQSPRYKIIEKRQSVAFWCNPISGHATLYWYQQILGQGPKLLIQFQNNGVVDDSQLPKDRFSAERLKGVDSTLKIQPAKLEDSAVYLCASSQGSDQPQHFGDGTRLSIL.